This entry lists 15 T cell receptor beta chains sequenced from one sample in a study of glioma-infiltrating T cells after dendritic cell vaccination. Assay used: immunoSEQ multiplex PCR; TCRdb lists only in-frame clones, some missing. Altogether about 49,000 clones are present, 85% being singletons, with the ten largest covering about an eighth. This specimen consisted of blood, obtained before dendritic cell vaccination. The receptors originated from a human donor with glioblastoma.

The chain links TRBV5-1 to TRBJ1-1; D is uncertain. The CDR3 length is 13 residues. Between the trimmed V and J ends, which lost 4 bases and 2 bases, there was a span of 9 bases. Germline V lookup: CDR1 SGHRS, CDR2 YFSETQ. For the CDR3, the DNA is TGCGCCAGCAGCGACAAGGATAACACTGAAGCTTTCTTT. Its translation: CASSDKDNTEAFF. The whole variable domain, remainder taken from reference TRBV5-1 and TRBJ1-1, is KAGVTQTPRYLIKTRGQQVTLSCSPISGHRSVSWYQQTPGQGLQFLFEYFSETQRNKGNFPGRFSGRQFSNSRSEMNVSTLELGDSALYLCASSDKDNTEAFFGQGTRLTVV.

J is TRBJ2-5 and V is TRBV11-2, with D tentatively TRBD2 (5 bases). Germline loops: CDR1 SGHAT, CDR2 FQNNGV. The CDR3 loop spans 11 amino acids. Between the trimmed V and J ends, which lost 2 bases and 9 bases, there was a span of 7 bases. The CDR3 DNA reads TGTGCCAGCAGCTTACAGGAGGCCCAGTACTTC. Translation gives CASSLQEAQYF.

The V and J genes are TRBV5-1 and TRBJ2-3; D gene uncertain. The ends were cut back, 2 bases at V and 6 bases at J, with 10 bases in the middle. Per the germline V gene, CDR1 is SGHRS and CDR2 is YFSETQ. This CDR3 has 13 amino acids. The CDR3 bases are TGCGCCAGCAGCTTAGGTTTCGGGGATACGCAGTATTTT. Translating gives CASSLGFGDTQYF.

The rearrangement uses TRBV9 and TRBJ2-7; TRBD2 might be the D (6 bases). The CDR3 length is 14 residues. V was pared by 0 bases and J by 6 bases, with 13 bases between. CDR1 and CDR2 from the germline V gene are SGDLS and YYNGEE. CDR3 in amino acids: CASSVGRVGGEQYF. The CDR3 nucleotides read TGTGCCAGCAGCGTAGGGAGGGTAGGTGGCGAGCAGTACTTC.

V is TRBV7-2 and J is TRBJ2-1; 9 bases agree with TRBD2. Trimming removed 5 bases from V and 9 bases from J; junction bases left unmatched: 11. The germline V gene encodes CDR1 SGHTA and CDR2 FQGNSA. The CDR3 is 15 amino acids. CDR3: CASSVLGGRAPEQFF. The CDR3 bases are TGTGCCAGCAGCGTCCTTGGCGGGAGGGCCCCTGAGCAGTTCTTC.

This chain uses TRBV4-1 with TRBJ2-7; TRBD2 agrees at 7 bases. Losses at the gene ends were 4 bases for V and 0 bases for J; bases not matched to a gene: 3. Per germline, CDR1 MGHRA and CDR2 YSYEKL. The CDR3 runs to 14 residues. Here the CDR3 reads CASSPRLASYEQYF. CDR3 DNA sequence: TGCGCCAGCAGCCCGCGACTAGCCTCCTACGAGCAGTACTTC.

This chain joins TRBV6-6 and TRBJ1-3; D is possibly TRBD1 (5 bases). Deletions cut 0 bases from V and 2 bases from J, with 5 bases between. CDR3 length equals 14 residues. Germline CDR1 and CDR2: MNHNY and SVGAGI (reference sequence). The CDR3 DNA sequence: TGTGCCAGCAGTTACTCGACAGCTGGAAACACCATATATTTT. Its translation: CASSYSTAGNTIYF.

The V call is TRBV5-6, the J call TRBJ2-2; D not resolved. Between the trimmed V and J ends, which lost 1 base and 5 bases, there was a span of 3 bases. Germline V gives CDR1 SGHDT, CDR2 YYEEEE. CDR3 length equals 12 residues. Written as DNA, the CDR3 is TGTGCCAGCAGCTTGACTACCGGGGAGCTGTTTTTT. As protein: CASSLTTGELFF.

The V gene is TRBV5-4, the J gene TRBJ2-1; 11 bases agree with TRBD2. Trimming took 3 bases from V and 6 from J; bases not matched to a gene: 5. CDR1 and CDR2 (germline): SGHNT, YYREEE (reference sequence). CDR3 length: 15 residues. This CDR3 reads CASSWLAGGGNEQFF. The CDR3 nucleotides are TGTGCCAGCAGCTGGTTAGCGGGAGGGGGCAATGAGCAGTTCTTC.

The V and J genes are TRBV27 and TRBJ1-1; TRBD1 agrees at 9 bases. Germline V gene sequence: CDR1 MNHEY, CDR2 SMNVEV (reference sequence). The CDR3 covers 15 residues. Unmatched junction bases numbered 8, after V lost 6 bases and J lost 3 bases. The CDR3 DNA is TGTGCCAGCAGATCTTCCTACAGGGGGCACACTGAAGCTTTCTTT. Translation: CASRSSYRGHTEAFF.

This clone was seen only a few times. For the CDR3, the DNA is TGCAGCGTTCGAAGCGGGGGCACGCTTCGGAATGAGCAGTTCTTC. Translating gives CSVRSGGTLRNEQFF. The genes are TRBV29-1 and TRBJ2-1, with 8 positions matching TRBD2. CDR1 and CDR2 (germline): SQVTM, ANQGSEA. The CDR3 contains 15 residues. V trimming: 5 bases; J trimming: 7 bases; junction bases outside the gene matches: 13.

The CDR3 nucleotides read TGTGCCAGTAGTATGTTAGCGGGGGCTACCGGGGAGCTGTTTTTT. This gives the protein CASSMLAGATGELFF. V usage is TRBV19 and J usage is TRBJ2-2, with 9 bases identical to TRBD2. The CDR3 has 15 amino acids. J lost 5 bases, V lost 3 bases, and 4 bases had no gene match. Germline lookup yields CDR1 LNHDA and CDR2 SQIVND (reference sequence).

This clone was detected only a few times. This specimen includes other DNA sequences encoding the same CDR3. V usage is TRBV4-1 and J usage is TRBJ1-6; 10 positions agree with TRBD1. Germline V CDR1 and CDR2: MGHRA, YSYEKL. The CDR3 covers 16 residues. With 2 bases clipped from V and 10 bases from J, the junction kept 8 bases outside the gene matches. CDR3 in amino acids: CASSQSGTGAQSPLHF. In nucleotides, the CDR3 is TGCGCCAGCAGCCAATCCGGGACAGGGGCACAATCACCCCTCCACTTT.

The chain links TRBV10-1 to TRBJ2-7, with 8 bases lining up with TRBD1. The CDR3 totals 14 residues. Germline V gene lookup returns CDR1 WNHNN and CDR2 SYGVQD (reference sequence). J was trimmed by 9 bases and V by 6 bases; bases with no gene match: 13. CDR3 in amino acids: CASSLDRAIDGQYF. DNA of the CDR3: TGCGCCAGCAGCCTGGACAGGGCCATCGATGGGCAGTACTTC.

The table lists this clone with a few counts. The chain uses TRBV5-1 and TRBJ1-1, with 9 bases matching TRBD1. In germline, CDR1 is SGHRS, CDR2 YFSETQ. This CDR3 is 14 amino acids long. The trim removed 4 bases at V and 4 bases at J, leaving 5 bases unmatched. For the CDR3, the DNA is TGCGCCAGCAGCCTGGACAGGGGCGGCACTGAAGCTTTCTTT. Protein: CASSLDRGGTEAFF.